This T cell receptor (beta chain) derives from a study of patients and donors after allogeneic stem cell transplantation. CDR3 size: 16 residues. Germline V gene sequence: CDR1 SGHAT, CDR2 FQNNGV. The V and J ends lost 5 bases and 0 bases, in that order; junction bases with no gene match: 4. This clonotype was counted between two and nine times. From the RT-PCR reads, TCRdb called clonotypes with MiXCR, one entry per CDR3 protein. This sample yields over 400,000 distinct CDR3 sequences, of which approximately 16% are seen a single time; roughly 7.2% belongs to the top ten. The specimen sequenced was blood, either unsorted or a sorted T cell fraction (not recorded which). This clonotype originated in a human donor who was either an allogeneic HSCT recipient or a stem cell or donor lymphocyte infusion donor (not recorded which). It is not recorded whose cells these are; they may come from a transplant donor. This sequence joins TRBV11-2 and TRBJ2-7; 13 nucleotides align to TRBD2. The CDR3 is CASSTGLAGVSYEQYF. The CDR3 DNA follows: TGTGCCAGCAGCACCGGACTAGCGGGAGTCTCCTACGAGCAGTACTTC.